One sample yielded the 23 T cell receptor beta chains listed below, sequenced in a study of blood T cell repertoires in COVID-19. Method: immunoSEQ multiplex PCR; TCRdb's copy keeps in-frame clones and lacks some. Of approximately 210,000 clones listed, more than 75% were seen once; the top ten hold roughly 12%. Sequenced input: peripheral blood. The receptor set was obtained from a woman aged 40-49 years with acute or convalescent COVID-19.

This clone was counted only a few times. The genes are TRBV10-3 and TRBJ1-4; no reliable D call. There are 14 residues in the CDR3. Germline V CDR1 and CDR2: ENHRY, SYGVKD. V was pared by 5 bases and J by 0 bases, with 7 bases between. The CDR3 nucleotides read TGTGCCATCAGTAGCGTTGCAACTAATGAAAAACTGTTTTTT. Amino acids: CAISSVATNEKLFF.

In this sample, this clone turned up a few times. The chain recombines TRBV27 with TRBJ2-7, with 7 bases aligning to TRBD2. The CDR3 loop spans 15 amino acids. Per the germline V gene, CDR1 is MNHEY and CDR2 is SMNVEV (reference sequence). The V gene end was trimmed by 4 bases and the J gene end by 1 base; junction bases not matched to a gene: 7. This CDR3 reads CASSWGGMGSYEQYF. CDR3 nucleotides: TGTGCCAGCAGTTGGGGGGGGATGGGATCCTACGAGCAGTACTTC.

The CDR3 loop is CASSSRTGSNNEQFF. In DNA, the CDR3 is TGCGCCAGCAGCTCCAGGACAGGAAGCAACAATGAGCAGTTCTTC. This sequence joins TRBV5-1 and TRBJ2-1; the match to TRBD1 covers 7 bases. Trimming at V came to 3 bases and at J to 5 bases, leaving 8 bases not matched to a gene. Germline values: CDR1 SGHRS, CDR2 YFSETQ. This CDR3 comprises 15 residues.

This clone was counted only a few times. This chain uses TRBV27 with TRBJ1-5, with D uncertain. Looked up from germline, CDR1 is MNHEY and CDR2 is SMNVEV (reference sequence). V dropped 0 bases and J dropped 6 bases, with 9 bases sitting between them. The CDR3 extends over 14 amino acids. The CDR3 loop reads CASSLSRGFQPQHF. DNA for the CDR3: TGTGCCAGCAGTTTATCGCGGGGATTTCAGCCCCAGCATTTT.

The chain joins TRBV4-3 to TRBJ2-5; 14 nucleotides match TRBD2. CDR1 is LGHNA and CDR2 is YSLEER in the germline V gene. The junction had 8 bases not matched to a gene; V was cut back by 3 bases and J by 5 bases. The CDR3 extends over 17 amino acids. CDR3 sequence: CASSQNGLAGGRETQYF. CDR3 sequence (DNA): TGCGCCAGCAGCCAGAACGGACTAGCGGGAGGTAGGGAGACCCAGTACTTC.

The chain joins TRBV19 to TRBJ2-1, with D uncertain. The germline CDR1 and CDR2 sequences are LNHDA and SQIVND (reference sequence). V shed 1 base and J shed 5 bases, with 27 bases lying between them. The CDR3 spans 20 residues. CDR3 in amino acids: CASSIVWLRRLSRSHNEQFF. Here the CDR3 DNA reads TGTGCCAGTAGTATAGTTTGGCTTCGCCGCCTCAGCAGGTCTCACAATGAGCAGTTCTTC.

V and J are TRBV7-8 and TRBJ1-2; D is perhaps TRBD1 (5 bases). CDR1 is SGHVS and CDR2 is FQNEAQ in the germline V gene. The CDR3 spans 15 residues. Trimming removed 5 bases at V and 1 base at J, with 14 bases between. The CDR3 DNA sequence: TGTGCCAGCAGCCTTATCGGGGGAGTTAACTATGGCTACACCTTC. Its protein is CASSLIGGVNYGYTF. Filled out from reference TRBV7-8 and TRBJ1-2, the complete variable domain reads GAGVSQSPRYKVAKRGQDVALRCDPISGHVSLFWYQQALGQGPEFLTYFQNEAQLDKSGLPSDRFFAERPEGSVSTLKIQRTQQEDSAVYLCASSLIGGVNYGYTFGSGTRLTVV.

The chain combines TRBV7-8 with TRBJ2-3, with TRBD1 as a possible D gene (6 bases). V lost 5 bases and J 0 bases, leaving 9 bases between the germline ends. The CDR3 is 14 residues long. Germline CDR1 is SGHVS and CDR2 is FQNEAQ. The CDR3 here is CASSNGQSTDTQYF. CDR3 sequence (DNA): TGTGCCAGCAGCAATGGACAGAGCACAGATACGCAGTATTTT.

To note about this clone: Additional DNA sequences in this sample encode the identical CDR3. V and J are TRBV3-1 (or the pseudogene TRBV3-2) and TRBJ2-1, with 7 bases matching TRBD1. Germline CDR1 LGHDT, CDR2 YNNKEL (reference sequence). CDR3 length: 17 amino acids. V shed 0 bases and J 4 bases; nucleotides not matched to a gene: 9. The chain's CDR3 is CASSQDRRGGLYNEQFF. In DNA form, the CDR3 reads TGTGCCAGCAGCCAAGATCGTAGAGGGGGCCTGTACAATGAGCAGTTCTTC.

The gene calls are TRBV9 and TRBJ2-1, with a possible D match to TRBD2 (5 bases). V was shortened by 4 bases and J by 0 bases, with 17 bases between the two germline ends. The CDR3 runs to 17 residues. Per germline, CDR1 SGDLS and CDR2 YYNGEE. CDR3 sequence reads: CASSTPRGSGSYNEQFF. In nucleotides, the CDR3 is TGTGCCAGCAGCACCCCCCGGGGTAGTGGCTCCTACAATGAGCAGTTCTTC.

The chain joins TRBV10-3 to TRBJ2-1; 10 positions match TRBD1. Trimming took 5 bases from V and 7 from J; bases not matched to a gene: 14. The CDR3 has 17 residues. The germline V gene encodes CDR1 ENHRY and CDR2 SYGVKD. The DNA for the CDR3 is TGTGCCATCAGTTCCGGGGGGGGACAGGGGATAAGGAATGAGCAGTTCTTC. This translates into CAISSGGGQGIRNEQFF.

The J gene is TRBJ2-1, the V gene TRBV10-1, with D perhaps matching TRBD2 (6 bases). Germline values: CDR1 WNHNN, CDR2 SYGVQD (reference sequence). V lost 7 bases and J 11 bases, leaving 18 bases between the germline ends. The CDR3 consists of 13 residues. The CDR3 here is CASIRLVPPQQFF. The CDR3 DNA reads TGCGCCAGCATCAGACTAGTTCCCCCCCAGCAGTTCTTC.

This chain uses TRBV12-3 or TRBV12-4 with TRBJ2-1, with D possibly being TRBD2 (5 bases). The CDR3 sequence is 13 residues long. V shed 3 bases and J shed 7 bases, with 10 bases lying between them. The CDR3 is CASSFGAANEQFF. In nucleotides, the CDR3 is TGTGCCAGCAGTTTCGGAGCGGCTAATGAGCAGTTCTTC.

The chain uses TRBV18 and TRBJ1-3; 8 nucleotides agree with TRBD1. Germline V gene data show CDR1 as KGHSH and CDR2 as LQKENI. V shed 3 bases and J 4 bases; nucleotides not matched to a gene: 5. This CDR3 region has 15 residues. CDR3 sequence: CASSPGQVAGNTIYF. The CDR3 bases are TGTGCCAGCTCACCGGGACAGGTCGCGGGAAACACCATATATTTT. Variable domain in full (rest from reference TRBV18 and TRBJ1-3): NAGVMQNPRHLVRRRGQEARLRCSPMKGHSHVYWYRQLPEEGLKFMVYLQKENIIDESGMPKERFSAEFPKEGPSILRIQQVVRGDSAAYFCASSPGQVAGNTIYFGEGSWLTVV.

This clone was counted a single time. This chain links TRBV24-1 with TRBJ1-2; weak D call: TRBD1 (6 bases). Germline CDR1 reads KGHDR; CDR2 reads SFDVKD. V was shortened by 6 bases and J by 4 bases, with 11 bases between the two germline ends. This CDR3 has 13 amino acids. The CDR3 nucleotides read TGTGCCACCAGTAAAGGGGGTGGCTATGGCTACACCTTC. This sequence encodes CATSKGGGYGYTF.

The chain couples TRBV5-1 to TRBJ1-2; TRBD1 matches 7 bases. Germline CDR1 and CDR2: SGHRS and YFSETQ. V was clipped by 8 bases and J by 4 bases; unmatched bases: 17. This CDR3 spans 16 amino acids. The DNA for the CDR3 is TGCGCCAGTTTCGGGACAGCGGCCGGGAAGGGCTATGGCTACACCTTC. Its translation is CASFGTAAGKGYGYTF.

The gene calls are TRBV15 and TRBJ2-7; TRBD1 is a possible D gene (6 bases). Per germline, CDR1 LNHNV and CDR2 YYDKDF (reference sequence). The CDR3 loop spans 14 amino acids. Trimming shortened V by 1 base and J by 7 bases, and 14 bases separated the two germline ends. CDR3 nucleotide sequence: TGTGCCACCAGCAGAGGACAGGCTCTACGGGAGCAGTACTTC. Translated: CATSRGQALREQYF.

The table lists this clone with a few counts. CDR3 residues: CASSATGGRTDTQYF. The DNA for the CDR3 is TGTGCCAGCAGCGCAACAGGGGGCAGGACAGATACGCAGTATTTT. V and J are TRBV6-2 or TRBV6-3 and TRBJ2-3; the match to TRBD1 covers 9 bases. This CDR3 has 15 amino acids. Trimming removed 6 bases from V and 3 bases from J; junction bases left unmatched: 7. Germline V gene sequence: CDR1 MNHEY, CDR2 SVGEGT.

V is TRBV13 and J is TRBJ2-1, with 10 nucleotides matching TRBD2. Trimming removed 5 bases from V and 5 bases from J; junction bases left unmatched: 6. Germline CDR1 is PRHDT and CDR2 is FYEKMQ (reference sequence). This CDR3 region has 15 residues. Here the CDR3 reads CASSELAGPDNEQFF. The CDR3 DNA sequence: TGTGCCAGCAGCGAACTAGCGGGACCCGACAATGAGCAGTTCTTC.

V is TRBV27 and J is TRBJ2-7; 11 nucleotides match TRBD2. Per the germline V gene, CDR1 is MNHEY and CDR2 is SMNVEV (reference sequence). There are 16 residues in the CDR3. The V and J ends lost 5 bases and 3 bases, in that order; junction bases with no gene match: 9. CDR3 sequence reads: CASSALGTSGRYEQYF. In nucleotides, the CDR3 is TGTGCCAGCAGTGCCCTCGGGACTAGCGGCCGCTACGAGCAGTACTTC.

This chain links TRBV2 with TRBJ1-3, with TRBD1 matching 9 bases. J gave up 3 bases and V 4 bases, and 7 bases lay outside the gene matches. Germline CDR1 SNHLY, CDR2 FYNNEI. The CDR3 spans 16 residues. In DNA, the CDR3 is TGTGCCAGCAGTGGGCGACAGGGGGTAGTTGGAAACACCATATATTTT. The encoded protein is CASSGRQGVVGNTIYF.

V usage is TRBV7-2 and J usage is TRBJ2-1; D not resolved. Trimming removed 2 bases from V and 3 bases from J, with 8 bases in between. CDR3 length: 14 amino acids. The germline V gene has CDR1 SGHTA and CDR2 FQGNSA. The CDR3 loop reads CASSLTPYYNEQFF. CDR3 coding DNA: TGTGCCAGCAGCTTAACTCCCTACTACAATGAGCAGTTCTTC.

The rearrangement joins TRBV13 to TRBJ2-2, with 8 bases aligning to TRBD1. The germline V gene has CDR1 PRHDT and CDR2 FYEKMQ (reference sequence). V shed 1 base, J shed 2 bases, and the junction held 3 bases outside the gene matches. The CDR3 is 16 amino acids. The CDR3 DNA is TGTGCCAGCAGCTTAGACGGGACAGGCAACACCGGGGAGCTGTTTTTT. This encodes CASSLDGTGNTGELFF.